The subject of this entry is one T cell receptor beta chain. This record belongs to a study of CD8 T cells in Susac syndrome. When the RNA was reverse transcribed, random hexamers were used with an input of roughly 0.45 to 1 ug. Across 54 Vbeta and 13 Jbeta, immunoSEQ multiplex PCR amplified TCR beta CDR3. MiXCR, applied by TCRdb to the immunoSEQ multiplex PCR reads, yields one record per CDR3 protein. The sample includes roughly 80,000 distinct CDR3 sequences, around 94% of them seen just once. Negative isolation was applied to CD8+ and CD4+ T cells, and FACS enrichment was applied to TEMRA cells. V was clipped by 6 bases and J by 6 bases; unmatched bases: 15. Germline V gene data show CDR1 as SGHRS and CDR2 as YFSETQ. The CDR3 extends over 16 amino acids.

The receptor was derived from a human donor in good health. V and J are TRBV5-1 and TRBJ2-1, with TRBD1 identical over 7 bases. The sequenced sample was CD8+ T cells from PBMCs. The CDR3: CASKSPNTTGINEQFF. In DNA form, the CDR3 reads TGCGCCAGCAAATCACCAAACACGACAGGGATCAATGAGCAGTTCTTC.